This T cell receptor (beta chain) was found in a study of blood T cell repertoires in COVID-19. Repertoires were generated with immunoSEQ multiplex PCR, while TCRdb's copy carries only in-frame clones and drops some. The data contain about 330,000 clones, 70% to 90% of them singletons. This clonotype was obtained from a woman in her 30s who had recovered from COVID-19. The sample consisted of PBMCs or T cells enriched from blood (not recorded which).

The CDR3 region is CASSTLQGAPYEQYF. CDR3 in DNA: TGCGCCAGCAGCACCCTACAGGGGGCCCCCTACGAGCAGTACTTC. The chain employs TRBV5-1 and TRBJ2-7, with 9 bases fitting TRBD1. J lost 2 bases, V lost 4 bases, and 7 bases had no gene match. Germline-derived CDR1 and CDR2 are SGHRS and YFSETQ. The CDR3 covers 15 residues.